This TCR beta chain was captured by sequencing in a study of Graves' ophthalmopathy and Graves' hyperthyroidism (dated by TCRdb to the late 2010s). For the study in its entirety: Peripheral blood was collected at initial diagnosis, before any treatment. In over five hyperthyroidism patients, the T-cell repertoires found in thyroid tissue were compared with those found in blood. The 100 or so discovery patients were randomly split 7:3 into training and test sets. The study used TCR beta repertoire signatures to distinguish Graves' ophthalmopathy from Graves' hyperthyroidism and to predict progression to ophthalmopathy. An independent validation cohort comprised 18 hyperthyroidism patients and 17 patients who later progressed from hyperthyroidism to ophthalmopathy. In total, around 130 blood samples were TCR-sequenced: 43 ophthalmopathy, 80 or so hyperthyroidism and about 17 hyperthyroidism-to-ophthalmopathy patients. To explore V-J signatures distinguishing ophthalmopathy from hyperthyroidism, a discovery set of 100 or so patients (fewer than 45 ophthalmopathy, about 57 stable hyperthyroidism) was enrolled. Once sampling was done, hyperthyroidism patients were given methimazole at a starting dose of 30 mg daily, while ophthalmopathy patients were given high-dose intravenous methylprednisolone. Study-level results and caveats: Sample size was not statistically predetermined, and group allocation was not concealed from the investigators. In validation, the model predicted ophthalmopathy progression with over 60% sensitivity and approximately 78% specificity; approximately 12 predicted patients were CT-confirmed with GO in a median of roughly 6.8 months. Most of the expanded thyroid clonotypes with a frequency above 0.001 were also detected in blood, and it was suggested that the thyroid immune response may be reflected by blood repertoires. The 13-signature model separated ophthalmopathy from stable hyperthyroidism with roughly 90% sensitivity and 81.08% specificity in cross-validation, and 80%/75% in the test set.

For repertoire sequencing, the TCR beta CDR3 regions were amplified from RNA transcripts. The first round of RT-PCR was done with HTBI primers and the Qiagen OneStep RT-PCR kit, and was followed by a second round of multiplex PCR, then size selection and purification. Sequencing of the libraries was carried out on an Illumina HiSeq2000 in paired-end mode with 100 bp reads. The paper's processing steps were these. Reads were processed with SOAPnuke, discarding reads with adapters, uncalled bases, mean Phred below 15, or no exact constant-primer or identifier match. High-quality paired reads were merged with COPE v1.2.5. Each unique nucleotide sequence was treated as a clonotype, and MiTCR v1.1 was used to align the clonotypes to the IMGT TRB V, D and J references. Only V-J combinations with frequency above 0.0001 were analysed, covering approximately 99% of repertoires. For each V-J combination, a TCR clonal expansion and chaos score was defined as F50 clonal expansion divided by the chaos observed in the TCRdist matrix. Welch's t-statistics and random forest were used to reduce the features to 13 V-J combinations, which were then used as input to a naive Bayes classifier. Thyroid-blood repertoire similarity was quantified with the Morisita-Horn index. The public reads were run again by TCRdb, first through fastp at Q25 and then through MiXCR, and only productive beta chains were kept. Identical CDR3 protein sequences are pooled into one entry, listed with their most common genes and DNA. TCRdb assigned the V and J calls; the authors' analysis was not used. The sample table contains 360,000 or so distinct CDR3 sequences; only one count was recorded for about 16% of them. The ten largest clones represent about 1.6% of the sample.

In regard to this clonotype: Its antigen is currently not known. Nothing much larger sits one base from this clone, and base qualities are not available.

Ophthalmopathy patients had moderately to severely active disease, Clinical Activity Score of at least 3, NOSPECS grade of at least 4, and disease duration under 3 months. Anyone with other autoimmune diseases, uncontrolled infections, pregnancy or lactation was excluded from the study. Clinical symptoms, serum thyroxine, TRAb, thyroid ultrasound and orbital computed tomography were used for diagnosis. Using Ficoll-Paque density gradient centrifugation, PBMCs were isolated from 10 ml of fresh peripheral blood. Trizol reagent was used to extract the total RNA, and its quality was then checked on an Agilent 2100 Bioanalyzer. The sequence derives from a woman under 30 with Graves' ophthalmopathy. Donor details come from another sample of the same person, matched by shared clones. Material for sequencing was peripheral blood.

The nucleotides are TGTGCCAGCAGCTTCGGAGCGAACTCCTACGAGCAGTACTTC. It specifies CASSFGANSYEQYF. This chain joins TRBV7-2 to TRBJ2-7, with the identity of the D gene unclear. The junction carries 9 bases between V and J, which are trimmed by 3 bases and 0 bases respectively. CDR1 is given as SGHTA and CDR2 as FQGNSA, both from the germline V gene. The cysteine opens and the phenylalanine closes a CDR3 of 14 amino acids. CDR3 DNA is the only sequence kept; it has 42 bases, read in frame from the first base.